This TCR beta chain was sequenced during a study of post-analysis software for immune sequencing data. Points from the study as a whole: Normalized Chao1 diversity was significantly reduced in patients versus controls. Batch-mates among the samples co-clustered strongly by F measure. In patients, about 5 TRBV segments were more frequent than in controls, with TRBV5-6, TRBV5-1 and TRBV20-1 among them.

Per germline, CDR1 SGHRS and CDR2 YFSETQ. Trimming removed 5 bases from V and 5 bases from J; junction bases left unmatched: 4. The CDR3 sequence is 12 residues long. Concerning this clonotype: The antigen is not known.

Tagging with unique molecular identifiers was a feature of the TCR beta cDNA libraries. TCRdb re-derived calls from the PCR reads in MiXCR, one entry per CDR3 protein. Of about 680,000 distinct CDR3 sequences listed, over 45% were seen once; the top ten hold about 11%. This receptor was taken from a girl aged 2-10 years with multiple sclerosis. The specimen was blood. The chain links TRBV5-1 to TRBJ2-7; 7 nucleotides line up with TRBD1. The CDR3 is CASRQGENEQYF. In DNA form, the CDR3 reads TGCGCCAGCAGGCAGGGGGAGAACGAGCAGTACTTC.